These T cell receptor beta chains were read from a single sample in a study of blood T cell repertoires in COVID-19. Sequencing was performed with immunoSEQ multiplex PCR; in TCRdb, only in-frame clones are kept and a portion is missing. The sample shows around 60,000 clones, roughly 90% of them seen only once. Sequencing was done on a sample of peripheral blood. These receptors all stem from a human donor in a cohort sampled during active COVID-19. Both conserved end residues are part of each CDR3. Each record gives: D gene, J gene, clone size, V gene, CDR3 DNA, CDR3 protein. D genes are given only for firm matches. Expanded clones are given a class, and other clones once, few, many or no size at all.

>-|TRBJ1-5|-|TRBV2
TGTGCCAGCTGTAAGGCGGCGGGAGACAATCAGCCCCAGCATTTT
CASCKAAGDNQPQHF
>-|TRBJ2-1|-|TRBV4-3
TGCGCCAGCAGCCAAGGCGCAGTTGCAGGGGCCTACAATGAGCAGTTCTTC
CASSQGAVAGAYNEQFF
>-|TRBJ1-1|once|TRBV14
TGTGCCAGCAGCGACCGAACCGGGGTATTCGGGTACACTGAAGCTTTCTTT
CASSDRTGVFGYTEAFF
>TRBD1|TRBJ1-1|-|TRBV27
TGTGCCAGCAGTTTACAGGGGGCGAGGACTGAAGCTTTCTTT
CASSLQGARTEAFF
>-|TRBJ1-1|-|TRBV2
TGTGCCAGCAGTCAAGACAGAAACACTGAAGCTTTCTTT
CASSQDRNTEAFF
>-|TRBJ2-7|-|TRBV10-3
TGTGCCATTGCGAGGGCCGAGACCTACGAGCAGTACTTC
CAIARAETYEQYF
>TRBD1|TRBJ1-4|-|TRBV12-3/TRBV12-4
TGTGCCAGCAGCCCTGACAGGGGTGAAAAACTGTTTTTT
CASSPDRGEKLFF
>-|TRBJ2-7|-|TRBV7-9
TGTGCCAGCAGCTTACAGGGTTACTACGAGCAGTACTTC
CASSLQGYYEQYF
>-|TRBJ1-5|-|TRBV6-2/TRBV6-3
TGTGCCAGCAGTTACGGGACAAGCAATCAGCCCCAGCATTTT
CASSYGTSNQPQHF
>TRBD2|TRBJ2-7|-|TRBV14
TGTGCCAGCAGCCAGATCGGGACTAGCTCCTACGAGCAGTACTTC
CASSQIGTSSYEQYF